The clone carrying this T cell receptor beta chain was seen once. 60 Vbeta and 13 Jbeta primers were used in PCR. Sequencing was performed with immunoSEQ multiplex PCR; in TCRdb, only in-frame clones are kept and a portion is missing. Among approximately 150,000 clones listed, 65% to 80% were seen once. The data stem from a study of cytomegalovirus exposure and HLA in healthy donors. The CDR3 covers 14 residues. Germline-derived CDR1 and CDR2 are MNHNS and SASEGT. J lost 1 base, V lost 6 bases, and 4 bases had no gene match. This clonotype was obtained from a man between 35 and 55 years old in good health and CMV-seronegative. The chain links TRBV6-1 to TRBJ1-1, with 8 bases aligning to TRBD1. The material sequenced was PBMCs. The CDR3 DNA reads TGTGCCAGCAGCTACGGACAGGGGAACACTGAAGCTTTCTTT. Translated, it gives CASSYGQGNTEAFF.